The rows below give T cell receptor beta chains drawn from one sample of a study of blood T cell repertoires in COVID-19. The method was immunoSEQ multiplex PCR; TCRdb's version includes in-frame clones alone and lacks a portion of them. The table shows about 98,000 clones, with 87% occurring only once. The specimen was peripheral blood. All receptors come from a man aged 65 to 79 with acute or convalescent COVID-19. Both conserved end residues are part of each CDR3. The order of the fields is clone size, J gene, D gene, V gene, CDR3 DNA, CDR3 protein. D genes are given only for firm matches. The size entry is marked missing in some rows and otherwise reads once, few, many or a size class.

abundance: -
j_gene: TRBJ1-1
d_gene: -
v_gene: TRBV7-8
CDR3nt: TGTGCCAGCAGCTTGGGGCGGAACACTGAAGCTTTCTTT
CDR3aa: CASSLGRNTEAFF

abundance: -
j_gene: TRBJ1-1
d_gene: -
v_gene: TRBV19
CDR3nt: TGTGCCAGTAGTCTACCTGGACGAGGGGGAGACACTGAAGCTTTCTTT
CDR3aa: CASSLPGRGGDTEAFF

abundance: -
j_gene: TRBJ2-5
d_gene: TRBD2
v_gene: TRBV7-2
CDR3nt: TGTGCCAGCAGCCGCTCCGGGACTAGCGGGGGGTTACAAGAGACCCAGTACTTC
CDR3aa: CASSRSGTSGGLQETQYF

abundance: -
j_gene: TRBJ2-7
d_gene: TRBD2
v_gene: TRBV28
CDR3nt: TGTGCCAGCAGTTTAGCGGGGGGGCCGTACGAGCAGTACTTC
CDR3aa: CASSLAGGPYEQYF

abundance: -
j_gene: TRBJ1-1
d_gene: -
v_gene: TRBV2
CDR3nt: TGTGCCAGCAGTGAAAATCCGGGATCTGGCACTGAAGCTTTCTTT
CDR3aa: CASSENPGSGTEAFF

abundance: -
j_gene: TRBJ2-2
d_gene: TRBD1
v_gene: TRBV5-1
CDR3nt: TGCGCCAGCAGCTTCCCCCGGGACAGGAACACCGGGGAGCTGTTTTTT
CDR3aa: CASSFPRDRNTGELFF

abundance: once
j_gene: TRBJ2-2
d_gene: -
v_gene: TRBV19
CDR3nt: TGTGCCAGTAGTATAGGGGCCGGGGCCGGGGAGCTGTTTTTT
CDR3aa: CASSIGAGAGELFF

abundance: -
j_gene: TRBJ1-5
d_gene: -
v_gene: TRBV19
CDR3nt: TGTGCCAGTAGTCCAGGGGTTAACAATCAGCCCCAGCATTTT
CDR3aa: CASSPGVNNQPQHF

abundance: -
j_gene: TRBJ1-4
d_gene: TRBD1
v_gene: TRBV3-1/TRBV3-2
CDR3nt: TGTGCCAGCAGCCAAGTCCGACAGGGTACTAATGAAAAACTGTTTTTT
CDR3aa: CASSQVRQGTNEKLFF

abundance: -
j_gene: TRBJ1-6
d_gene: TRBD1
v_gene: TRBV5-1
CDR3nt: TGCGCCAGCAGTTCGACAGGGAACACCTATAATTCACCCCTCCACTTT
CDR3aa: CASSSTGNTYNSPLHF

abundance: -
j_gene: TRBJ2-3
d_gene: TRBD1
v_gene: TRBV19
CDR3nt: TGTGCCAGTAGTTCAGGGGGTCTAGATACGCAGTATTTT
CDR3aa: CASSSGGLDTQYF

abundance: -
j_gene: TRBJ1-4
d_gene: -
v_gene: TRBV5-4
CDR3nt: TGTGCCAGCAGCTTGAAAGGGGGACAATCGGGAGAAAAACTGTTTTTT
CDR3aa: CASSLKGGQSGEKLFF

abundance: -
j_gene: TRBJ1-6
d_gene: -
v_gene: TRBV5-1
CDR3nt: TGCGCCAGCAGCTTGGGGCCGCAGGGCTCACCCCTCCACTTT
CDR3aa: CASSLGPQGSPLHF

abundance: -
j_gene: TRBJ1-2
d_gene: TRBD1
v_gene: TRBV28
CDR3nt: TGTGCCAGCAGTTTAACAGGGGGCTTGGCAGGCACCTTC
CDR3aa: CASSLTGGLAGTF

abundance: few
j_gene: TRBJ1-2
d_gene: TRBD1
v_gene: TRBV5-5
CDR3nt: TGTGCCAGCAGCGTCGATCTGGGACAGGGCAACTATGGCTACACCTTC
CDR3aa: CASSVDLGQGNYGYTF

abundance: few
j_gene: TRBJ1-1
d_gene: -
v_gene: TRBV19
CDR3nt: TGTGCCAGTAGCCCCCGCGTCACTGAAGCTTTCTTT
CDR3aa: CASSPRVTEAFF

abundance: -
j_gene: TRBJ1-5
d_gene: -
v_gene: TRBV3-1/TRBV3-2
CDR3nt: TGTGCCAGCAGCCAAGATCATGTTCCTCAGCCCCAGCATTTT
CDR3aa: CASSQDHVPQPQHF